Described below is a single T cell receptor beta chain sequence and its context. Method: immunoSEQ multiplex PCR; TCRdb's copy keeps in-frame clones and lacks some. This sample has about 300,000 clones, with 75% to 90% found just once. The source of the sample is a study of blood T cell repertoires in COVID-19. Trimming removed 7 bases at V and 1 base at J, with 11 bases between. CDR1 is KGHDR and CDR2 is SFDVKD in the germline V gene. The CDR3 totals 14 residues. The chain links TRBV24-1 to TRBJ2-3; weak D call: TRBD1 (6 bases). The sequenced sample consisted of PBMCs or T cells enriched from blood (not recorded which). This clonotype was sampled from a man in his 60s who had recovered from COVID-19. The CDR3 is CATSQGYGTDTQYF. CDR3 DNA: TGTGCCACCAGCCAGGGGTATGGCACAGATACGCAGTATTTT.